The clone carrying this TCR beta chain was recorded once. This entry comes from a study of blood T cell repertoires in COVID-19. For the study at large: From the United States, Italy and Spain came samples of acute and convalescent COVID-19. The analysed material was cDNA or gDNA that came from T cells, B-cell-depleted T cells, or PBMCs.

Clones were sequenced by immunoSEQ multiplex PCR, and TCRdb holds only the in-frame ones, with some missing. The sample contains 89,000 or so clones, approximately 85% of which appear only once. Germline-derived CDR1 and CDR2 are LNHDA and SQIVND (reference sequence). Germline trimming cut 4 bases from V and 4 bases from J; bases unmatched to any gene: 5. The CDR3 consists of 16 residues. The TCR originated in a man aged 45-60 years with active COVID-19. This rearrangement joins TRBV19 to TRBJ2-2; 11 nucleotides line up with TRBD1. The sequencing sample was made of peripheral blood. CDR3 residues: CASSRTDRGRTGELFF. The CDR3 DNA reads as TGTGCCAGTAGTAGAACGGACAGGGGGCGCACCGGGGAGCTGTTTTTT. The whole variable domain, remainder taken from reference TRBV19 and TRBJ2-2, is DGGITQSPKYLFRKEGQNVTLSCEQNLNHDAMYWYRQDPGQGLRLIYYSQIVNDFQKGDIAEGYSVSREKKESFPLTVTSAQKNPTAFYLCASSRTDRGRTGELFFGEGSRLTVL.